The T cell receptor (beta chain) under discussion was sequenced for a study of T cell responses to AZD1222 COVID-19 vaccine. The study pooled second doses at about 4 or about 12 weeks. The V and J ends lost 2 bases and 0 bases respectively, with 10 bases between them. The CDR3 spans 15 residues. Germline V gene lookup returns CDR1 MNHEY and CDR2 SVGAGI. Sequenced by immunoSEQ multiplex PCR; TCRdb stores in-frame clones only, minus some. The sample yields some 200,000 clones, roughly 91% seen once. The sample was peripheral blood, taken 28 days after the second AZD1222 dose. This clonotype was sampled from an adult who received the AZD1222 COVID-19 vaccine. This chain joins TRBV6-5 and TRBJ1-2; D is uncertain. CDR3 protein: CASSYGAGPNYGYTF. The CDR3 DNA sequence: TGTGCCAGCAGTTACGGAGCAGGACCTAACTATGGCTACACCTTC.